This TCR beta chain stems from a study of identical twins. Template switching, a step in the protocol, added a universal primer site, and cDNA carried unique molecular identifiers. TCRdb recomputed calls from the 5' RACE reads with MiXCR, one row per CDR3 protein. Of around 250,000 distinct CDR3 sequences in the sample, approximately 7.1% were seen once. About this clonotype: Antigen: not known.

Trimming removed 2 bases from V and 3 bases from J; junction bases left unmatched: 9. Germline V CDR1 and CDR2: SGHVS, FQNEAQ. The CDR3 totals 16 residues. Points from the study as a whole: Invariant MAIT and iNKT cells could partly confound zero-insertion analyses.

The same data also went into a second study, on T cells expressing NK-cell markers. That study reports: Of eight sequenced donors, seven were HCMV-seropositive and one HCMV-seronegative. HCMV specificity of expanded NKG2C+ T cell clones remained unclear.

The receptor comes from a woman between 18 and 30 years old in good health. The rearrangement joins TRBV7-8 to TRBJ1-1, with 7 bases lining up with TRBD1. Material for sequencing was CD8+ T cells sorted from blood. CDR3 nucleotides: TGTGCCAGCAGCTTAATACAGGGGCCTTTGGACACTGAAGCTTTCTTT. Its translation is CASSLIQGPLDTEAFF.